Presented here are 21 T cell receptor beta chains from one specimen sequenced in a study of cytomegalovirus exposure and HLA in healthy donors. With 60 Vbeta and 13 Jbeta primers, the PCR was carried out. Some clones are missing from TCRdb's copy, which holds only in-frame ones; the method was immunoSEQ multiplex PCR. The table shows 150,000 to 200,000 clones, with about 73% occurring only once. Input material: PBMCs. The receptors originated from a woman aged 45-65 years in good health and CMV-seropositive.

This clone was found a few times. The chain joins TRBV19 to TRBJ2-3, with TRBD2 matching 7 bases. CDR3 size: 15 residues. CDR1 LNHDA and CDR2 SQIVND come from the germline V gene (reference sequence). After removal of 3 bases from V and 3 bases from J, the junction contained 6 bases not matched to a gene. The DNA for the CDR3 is TGTGCCAGTAGTATCGGGGGGTATTGGACAGATACGCAGTATTTT. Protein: CASSIGGYWTDTQYF.

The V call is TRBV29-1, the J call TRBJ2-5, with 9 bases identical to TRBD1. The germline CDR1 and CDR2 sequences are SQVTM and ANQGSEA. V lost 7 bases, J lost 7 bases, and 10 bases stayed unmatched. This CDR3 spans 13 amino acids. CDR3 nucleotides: TGCAGCGCGTGGGACAGGGTAGCTGGGACCCAGTACTTC. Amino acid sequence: CSAWDRVAGTQYF.

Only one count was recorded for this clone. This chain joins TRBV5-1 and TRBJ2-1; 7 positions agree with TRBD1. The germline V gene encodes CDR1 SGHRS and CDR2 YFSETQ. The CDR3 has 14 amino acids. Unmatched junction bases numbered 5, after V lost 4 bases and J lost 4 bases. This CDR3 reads CASSPGQLYNEQFF. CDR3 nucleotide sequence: TGCGCCAGCAGCCCGGGACAGCTATACAATGAGCAGTTCTTC. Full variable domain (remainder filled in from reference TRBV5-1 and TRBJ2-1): KAGVTQTPRYLIKTRGQQVTLSCSPISGHRSVSWYQQTPGQGLQFLFEYFSETQRNKGNFPGRFSGRQFSNSRSEMNVSTLELGDSALYLCASSPGQLYNEQFFGPGTRLTVL.

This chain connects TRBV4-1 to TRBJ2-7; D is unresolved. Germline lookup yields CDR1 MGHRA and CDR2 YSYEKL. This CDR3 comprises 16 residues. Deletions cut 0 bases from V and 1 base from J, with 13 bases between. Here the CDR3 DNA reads TGCGCCAGCAGCCAAGATGAGGCGGTTGGGTCCTACGAGCAGTACTTC. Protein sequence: CASSQDEAVGSYEQYF.

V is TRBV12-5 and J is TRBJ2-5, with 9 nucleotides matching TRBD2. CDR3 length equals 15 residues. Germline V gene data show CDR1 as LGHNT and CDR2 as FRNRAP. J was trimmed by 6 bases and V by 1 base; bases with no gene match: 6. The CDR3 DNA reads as TGTGCTAGTGGTTTGGCCGCCGGGACTAGCCAGACCCAGTACTTC. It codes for CASGLAAGTSQTQYF.

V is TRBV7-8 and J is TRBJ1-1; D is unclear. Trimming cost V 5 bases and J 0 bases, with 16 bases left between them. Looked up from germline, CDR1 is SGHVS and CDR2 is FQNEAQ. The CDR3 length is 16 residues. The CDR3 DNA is TGTGCCAGCAGCAGCGTACCAAGAGGTATGAACACTGAAGCTTTCTTT. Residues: CASSSVPRGMNTEAFF.

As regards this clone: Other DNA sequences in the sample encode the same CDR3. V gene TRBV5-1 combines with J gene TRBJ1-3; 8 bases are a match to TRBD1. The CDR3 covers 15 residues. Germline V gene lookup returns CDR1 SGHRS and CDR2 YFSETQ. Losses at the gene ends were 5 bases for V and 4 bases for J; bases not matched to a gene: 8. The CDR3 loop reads CASSLGTGGGNTIYF. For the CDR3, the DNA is TGCGCCAGCAGTCTTGGGACAGGTGGAGGAAACACCATATATTTT.

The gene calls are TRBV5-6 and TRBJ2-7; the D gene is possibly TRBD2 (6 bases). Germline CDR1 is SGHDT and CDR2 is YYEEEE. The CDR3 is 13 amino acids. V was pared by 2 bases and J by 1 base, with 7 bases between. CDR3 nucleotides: TGTGCCAGCAGCTTCGGGGGTTCCTACGAGCAGTACTTC. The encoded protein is CASSFGGSYEQYF. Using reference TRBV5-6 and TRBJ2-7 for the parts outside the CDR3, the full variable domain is DAGVTQSPTHLIKTRGQQVTLRCSPKSGHDTVSWYQQALGQGPQFIFQYYEEEERQRGNFPDRFSGHQFPNYSSELNVNALLLGDSALYLCASSFGGSYEQYFGPGTRLTVT.

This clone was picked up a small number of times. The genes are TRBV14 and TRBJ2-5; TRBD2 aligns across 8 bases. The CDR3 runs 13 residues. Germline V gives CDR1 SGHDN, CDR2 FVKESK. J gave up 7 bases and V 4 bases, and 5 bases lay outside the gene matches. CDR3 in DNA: TGTGCCAGCAGCCTCCGGGGGGGCTGGACCCAGTACTTC. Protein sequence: CASSLRGGWTQYF.

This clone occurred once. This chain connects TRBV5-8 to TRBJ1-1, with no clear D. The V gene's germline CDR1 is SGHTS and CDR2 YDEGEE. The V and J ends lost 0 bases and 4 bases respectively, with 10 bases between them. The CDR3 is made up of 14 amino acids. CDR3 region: CASSLETPGTEAFF. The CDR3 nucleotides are TGTGCCAGCAGCTTGGAGACCCCGGGCACTGAAGCTTTCTTT.

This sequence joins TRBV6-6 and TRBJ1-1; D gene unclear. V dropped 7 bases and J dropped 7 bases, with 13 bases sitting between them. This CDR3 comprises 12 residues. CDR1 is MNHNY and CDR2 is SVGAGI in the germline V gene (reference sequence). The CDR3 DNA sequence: TGTGCCAGCAACCTCCCCCCAGATGAAGCTTTCTTT. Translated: CASNLPPDEAFF.

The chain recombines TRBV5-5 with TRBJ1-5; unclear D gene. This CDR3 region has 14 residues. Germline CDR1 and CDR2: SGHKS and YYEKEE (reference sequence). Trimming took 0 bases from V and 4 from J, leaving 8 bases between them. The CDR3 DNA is TGTGCCAGCAGCTTGGCGGGGTTTAATCAGCCCCAGCATTTT. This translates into CASSLAGFNQPQHF.

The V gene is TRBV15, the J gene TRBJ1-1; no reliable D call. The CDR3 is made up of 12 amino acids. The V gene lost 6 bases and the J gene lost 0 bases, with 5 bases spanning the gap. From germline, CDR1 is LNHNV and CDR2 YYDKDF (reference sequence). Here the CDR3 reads CATSLVNTEAFF. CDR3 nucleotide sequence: TGTGCCACCAGTTTAGTGAACACTGAAGCTTTCTTT.

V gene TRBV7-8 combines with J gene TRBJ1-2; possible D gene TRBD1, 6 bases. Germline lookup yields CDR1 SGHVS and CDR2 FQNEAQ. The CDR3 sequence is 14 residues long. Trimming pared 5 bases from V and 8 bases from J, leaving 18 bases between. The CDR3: CASSSPGTSDGYTF. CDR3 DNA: TGTGCCAGCAGCAGCCCCGGGACATCTGACGGCTACACCTTC.

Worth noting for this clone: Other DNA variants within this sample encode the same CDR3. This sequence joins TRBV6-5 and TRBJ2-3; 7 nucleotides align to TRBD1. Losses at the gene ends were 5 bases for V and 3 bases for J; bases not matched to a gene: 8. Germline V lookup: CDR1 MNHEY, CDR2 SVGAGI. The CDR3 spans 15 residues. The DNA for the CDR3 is TGTGCCAGCAGTCCGATGACAGGGACGACAGATACGCAGTATTTT. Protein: CASSPMTGTTDTQYF.

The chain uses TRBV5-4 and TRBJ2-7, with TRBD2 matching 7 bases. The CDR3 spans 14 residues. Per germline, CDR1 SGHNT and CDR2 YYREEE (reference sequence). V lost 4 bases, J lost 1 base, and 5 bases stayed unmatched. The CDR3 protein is CASSPGGASYEQYF. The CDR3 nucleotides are TGTGCCAGCAGCCCGGGAGGAGCATCCTACGAGCAGTACTTC.

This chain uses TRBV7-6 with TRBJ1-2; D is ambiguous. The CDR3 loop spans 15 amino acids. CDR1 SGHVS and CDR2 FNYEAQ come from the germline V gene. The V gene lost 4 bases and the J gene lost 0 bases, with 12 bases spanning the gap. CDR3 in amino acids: CASSSDLTTNYGYTF. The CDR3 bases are TGTGCCAGCAGCTCCGACCTAACTACTAACTATGGCTACACCTTC. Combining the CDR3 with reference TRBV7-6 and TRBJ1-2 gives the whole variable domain GAGVSQSPRYKVTKRGQDVALRCDPISGHVSLYWYRQALGQGPEFLTYFNYEAQQDKSGLPNDRFSAERPEGSISTLTIQRTEQRDSAMYRCASSSDLTTNYGYTFGSGTRLTVV.

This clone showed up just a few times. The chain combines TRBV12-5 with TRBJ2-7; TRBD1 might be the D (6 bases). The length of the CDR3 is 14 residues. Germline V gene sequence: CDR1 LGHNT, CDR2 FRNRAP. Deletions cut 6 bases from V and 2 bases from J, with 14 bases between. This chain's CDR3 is CASGLDRRPYEQYF. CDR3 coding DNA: TGTGCTAGTGGCCTCGACAGGCGACCCTACGAGCAGTACTTC.

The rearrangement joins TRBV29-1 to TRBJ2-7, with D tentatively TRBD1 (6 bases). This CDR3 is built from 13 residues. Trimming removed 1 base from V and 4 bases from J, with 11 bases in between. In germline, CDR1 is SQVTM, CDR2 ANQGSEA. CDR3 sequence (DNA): TGCAGCGTTGAAGGGGCAGGGGATTACGAGCAGTACTTC. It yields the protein CSVEGAGDYEQYF.

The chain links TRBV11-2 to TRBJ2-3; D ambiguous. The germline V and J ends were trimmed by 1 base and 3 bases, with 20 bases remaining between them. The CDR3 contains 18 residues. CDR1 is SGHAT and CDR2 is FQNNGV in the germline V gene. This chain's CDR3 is CASSLAPTRRKITDTQYF. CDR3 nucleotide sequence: TGTGCCAGCAGCTTAGCCCCGACTCGTAGGAAAATAACAGATACGCAGTATTTT.

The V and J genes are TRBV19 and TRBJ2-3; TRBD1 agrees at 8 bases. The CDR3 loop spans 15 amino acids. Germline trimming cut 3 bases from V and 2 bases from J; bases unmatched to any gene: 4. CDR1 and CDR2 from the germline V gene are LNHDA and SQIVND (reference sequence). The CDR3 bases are TGTGCCAGTAGTATTGGACAGGGTCCCACAGATACGCAGTATTTT. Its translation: CASSIGQGPTDTQYF.